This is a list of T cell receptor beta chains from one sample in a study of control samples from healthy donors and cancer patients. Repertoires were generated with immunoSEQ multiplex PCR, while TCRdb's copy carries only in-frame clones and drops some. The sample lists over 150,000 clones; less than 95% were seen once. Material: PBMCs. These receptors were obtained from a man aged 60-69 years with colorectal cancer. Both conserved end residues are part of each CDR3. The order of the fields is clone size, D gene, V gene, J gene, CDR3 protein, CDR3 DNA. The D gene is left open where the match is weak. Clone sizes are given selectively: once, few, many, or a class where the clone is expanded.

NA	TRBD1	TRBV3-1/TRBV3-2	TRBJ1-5	CASSQADRDQPQHF	TGTGCCAGCAGCCAAGCGGACAGGGATCAGCCCCAGCATTTT
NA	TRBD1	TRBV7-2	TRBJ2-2	CASSLGGSGGTGELFF	TGTGCCAGCAGCTTAGGAGGCTCAGGGGGCACCGGGGAGCTGTTTTTT
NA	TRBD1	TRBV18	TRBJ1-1	CASSPTKHPTGEAFF	TGTGCCAGCTCACCTACTAAGCACCCGACAGGGGAAGCTTTCTTT
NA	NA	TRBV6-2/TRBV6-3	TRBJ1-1	CASSYRGASNTEAFF	TGTGCCAGCAGTTACAGGGGGGCCTCGAACACTGAAGCTTTCTTT
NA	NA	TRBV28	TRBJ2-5	CASSPPREAGGQETQYF	TGTGCCAGCAGTCCGCCGAGGGAAGCTGGGGGCCAAGAGACCCAGTACTTC
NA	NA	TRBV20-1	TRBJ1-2	CSATLPGGYTF	TGCAGTGCTACACTTCCAGGAGGCTACACCTTC
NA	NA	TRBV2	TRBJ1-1	CASTSGTPNEAFF	TGTGCCAGCACTTCCGGGACACCGAATGAAGCTTTCTTT
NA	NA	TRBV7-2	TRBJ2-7	CASSLDPTVTYEQYF	TGTGCCAGCAGCTTAGACCCGACAGTAACCTACGAGCAGTACTTC
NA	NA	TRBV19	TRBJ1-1	CASTLWAGNTEAFF	TGTGCCAGTACGCTATGGGCAGGGAACACTGAAGCTTTCTTT
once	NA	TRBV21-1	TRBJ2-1	CASSKDTATSGFYNEQFF	TGTGCCAGCAGCAAAGATACGGCTACTAGCGGATTTTACAATGAGCAGTTCTTC
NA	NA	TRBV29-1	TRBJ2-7	CSVELTSRSYEQYF	TGCAGCGTTGAACTAACATCACGGTCCTACGAGCAGTACTTC
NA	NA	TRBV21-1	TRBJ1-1	CASSTVLWTGRTEAFF	TGTGCCAGCAGCACCGTTCTTTGGACCGGGAGGACTGAAGCTTTCTTT
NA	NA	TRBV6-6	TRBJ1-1	CASSAQGNTEAFF	TGTGCCAGCAGTGCCCAGGGGAACACTGAAGCTTTCTTT
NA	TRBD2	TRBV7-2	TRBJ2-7	CASSLDSAGSPYEQYF	TGTGCCAGCAGCTTAGACTCAGCGGGGAGTCCCTACGAGCAGTACTTC
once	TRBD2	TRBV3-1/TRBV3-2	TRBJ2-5	CASSQGLAGRGETQYF	TGTGCCAGCAGCCAAGGACTAGCGGGGCGAGGGGAGACCCAGTACTTC
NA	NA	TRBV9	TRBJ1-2	CASSVDGRANYGYTF	TGTGCCAGCAGCGTAGACGGGAGAGCTAACTATGGCTACACCTTC
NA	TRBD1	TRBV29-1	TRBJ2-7	CSDTGTGHRNEQYF	TGCAGCGACACCGGGACAGGGCATCGGAACGAGCAGTACTTC
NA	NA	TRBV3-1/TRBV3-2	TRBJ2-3	CASSQLGGASTDTQYF	TGTGCCAGCAGCCAACTTGGGGGTGCTAGCACAGATACGCAGTATTTT
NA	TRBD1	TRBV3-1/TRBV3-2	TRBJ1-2	CASSHMGQGKGGYTF	TGTGCCAGCAGCCACATGGGACAGGGAAAAGGTGGCTACACCTTC
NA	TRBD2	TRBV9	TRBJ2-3	CASSSETSGALGDTQYF	TGTGCCAGCAGCTCCGAGACTAGCGGGGCCCTAGGAGATACGCAGTATTTT
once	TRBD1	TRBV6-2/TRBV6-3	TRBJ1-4	CASSSGTGFEKLFF	TGTGCCAGCAGTTCCGGGACAGGGTTTGAAAAACTGTTTTTT
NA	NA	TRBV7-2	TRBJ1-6	CASSLQWRASDSPLHF	TGTGCCAGCAGCCTCCAATGGCGGGCTTCGGATTCACCCCTCCACTTT
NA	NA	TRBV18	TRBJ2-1	CASSGDDLREQFF	TGTGCCAGCTCAGGGGACGACCTGAGGGAGCAGTTCTTC
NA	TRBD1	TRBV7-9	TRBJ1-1	CASSPGGGAVNTEAFF	TGTGCCAGCAGCCCAGGGGGTGGGGCAGTGAACACTGAAGCTTTCTTT
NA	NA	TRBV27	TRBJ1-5	CASSPPGNQPQHF	TGTGCCAGCAGTCCCCCAGGCAATCAGCCCCAGCATTTT
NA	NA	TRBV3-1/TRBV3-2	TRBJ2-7	CASSQGLGQGPYEQYF	TGTGCCAGCAGCCAAGGTCTCGGGCAGGGCCCCTACGAGCAGTACTTC
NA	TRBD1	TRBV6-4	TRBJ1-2	CASSDSQGERGYTF	TGTGCCAGCAGTGACTCACAGGGGGAGCGTGGCTACACCTTC
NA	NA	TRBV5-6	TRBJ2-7	CASSSGYSYEQYF	TGTGCCAGCAGCTCCGGATACTCCTACGAGCAGTACTTC
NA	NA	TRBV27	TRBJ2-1	CASSLGGSRYNEQFF	TGTGCCAGCAGTTTAGGGGGGAGCCGGTACAATGAGCAGTTCTTC
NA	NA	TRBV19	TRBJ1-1	CASSDPMNTEAFF	TGTGCCAGTAGTGATCCAATGAACACTGAAGCTTTCTTT
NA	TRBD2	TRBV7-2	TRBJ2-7	CASSLGSGGPNSYEQYF	TGTGCCAGCAGCTTAGGGAGCGGGGGCCCTAACTCCTACGAGCAGTACTTC
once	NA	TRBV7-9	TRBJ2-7	CASSSDRSYEQYF	TGTGCCAGCAGCTCCGACAGATCCTACGAGCAGTACTTC
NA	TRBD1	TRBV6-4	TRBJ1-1	CASRAGTVNTEAFF	TGTGCCAGCAGAGCCGGGACAGTTAACACTGAAGCTTTCTTT
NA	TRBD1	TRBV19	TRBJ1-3	CASSSTGGGNTIYF	TGTGCCAGTAGTTCGACAGGGGGAGGAAACACCATATATTTT
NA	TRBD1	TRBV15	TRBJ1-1	CATSRDRMGLNTEAFF	TGTGCCACCAGCAGGGACAGGATGGGGCTGAACACTGAAGCTTTCTTT
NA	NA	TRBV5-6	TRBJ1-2	CASSLAFRGGGYTF	TGTGCCAGCAGCTTGGCTTTCAGGGGAGGAGGCTACACCTTC
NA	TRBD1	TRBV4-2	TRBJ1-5	CASSQDGTGDQPQHF	TGTGCCAGCAGCCAAGATGGAACAGGGGATCAGCCCCAGCATTTT
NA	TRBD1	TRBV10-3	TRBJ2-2	CAISESEPGGTGELFF	TGTGCCATCAGTGAGTCGGAGCCAGGGGGCACCGGGGAGCTGTTTTTT
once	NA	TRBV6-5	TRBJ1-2	CASIAPGTGYGYTF	TGTGCCAGCATCGCCCCAGGGACGGGATATGGCTACACCTTC
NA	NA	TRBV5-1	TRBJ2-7	CASSLASGLTYEQYF	TGCGCCAGCAGCTTGGCCTCGGGACTGACCTACGAGCAGTACTTC